There are a few counts of the clone carrying this T cell receptor beta chain. Its specificity is unknown. These data come from a study of CD8 T cells in ankylosing spondylitis. Libraries for TCR beta were made by quantitative 5'-RACE with molecular barcodes. A single record per CDR3 protein comes from TCRdb applying MiXCR to the 5' RACE reads. Among 150,000 to 200,000 distinct CDR3 sequences listed, 30% to 35% were seen once. CDR3 length equals 14 residues. Between the trimmed V and J ends, which lost 8 bases and 0 bases, there was a span of 14 bases. Study findings and constraints: Researchers reportedly found disease-linked clones significantly enriched in matched ankylosing spondylitis synovial fluid. Those disease-linked clones were CD8+; they were also relatively rare in peripheral blood.

V and J are TRBV12-3 or TRBV12-4 and TRBJ2-7; D assignment may be TRBD1 or TRBD2 (5 bases each). The receptor's source is a male donor with ankylosing spondylitis. Sequenced material: synovial fluid, either unsorted or a sorted T cell fraction (not recorded which). The CDR3 region is CASGGGRGSYEQYF. The CDR3 DNA follows: TGTGCCAGCGGGGGTGGTCGGGGCTCCTACGAGCAGTACTTC.